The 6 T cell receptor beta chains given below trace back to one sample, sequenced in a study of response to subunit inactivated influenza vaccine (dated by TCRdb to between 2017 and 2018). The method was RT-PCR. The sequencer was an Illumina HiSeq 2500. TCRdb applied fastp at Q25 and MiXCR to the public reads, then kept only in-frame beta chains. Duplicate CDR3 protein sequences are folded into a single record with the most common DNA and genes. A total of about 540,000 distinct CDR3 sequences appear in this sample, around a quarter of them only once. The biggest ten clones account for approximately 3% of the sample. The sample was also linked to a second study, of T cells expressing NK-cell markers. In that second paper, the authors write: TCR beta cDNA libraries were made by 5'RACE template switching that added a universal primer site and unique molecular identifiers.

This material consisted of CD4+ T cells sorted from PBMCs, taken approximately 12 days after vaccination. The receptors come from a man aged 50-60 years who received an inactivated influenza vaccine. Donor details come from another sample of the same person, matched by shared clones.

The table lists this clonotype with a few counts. The chain's CDR3 is CASHPGTTPYEQYF. The DNA of the CDR3 is TGTGCCAGTCACCCCGGGACAACCCCCTACGAGCAGTACTTC. The chain combines TRBV19 with TRBJ2-7, with TRBD1 as a possible D gene (6 bases). Germline V lookup: CDR1 LNHDA, CDR2 SQIVND (reference sequence). V gave up 8 bases and J gave up 2 bases, with 16 bases separating them. The length of the CDR3 is 14 residues.

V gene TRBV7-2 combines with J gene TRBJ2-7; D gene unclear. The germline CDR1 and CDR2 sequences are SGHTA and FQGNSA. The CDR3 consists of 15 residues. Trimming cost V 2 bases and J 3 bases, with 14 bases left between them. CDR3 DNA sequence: TGTGCCAGCAGCTTAAGGAGCGTTGGCGGCTACGAGCAGTACTTC. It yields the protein CASSLRSVGGYEQYF.

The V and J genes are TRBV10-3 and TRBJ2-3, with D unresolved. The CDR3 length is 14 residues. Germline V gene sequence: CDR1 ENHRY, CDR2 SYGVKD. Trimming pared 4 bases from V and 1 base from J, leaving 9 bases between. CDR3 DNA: TGTGCCATCAGTGGGGATACAGGCACAGATACGCAGTATTTT. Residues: CAISGDTGTDTQYF.

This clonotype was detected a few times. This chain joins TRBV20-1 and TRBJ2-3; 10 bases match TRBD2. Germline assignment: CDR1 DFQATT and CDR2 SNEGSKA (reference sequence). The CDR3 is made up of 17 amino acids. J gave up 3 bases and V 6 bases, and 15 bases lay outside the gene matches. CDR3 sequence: CSASKAGGSLITDTQYF. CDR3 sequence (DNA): TGCAGTGCCTCCAAAGCGGGAGGGAGTTTGATTACAGATACGCAGTATTTT.

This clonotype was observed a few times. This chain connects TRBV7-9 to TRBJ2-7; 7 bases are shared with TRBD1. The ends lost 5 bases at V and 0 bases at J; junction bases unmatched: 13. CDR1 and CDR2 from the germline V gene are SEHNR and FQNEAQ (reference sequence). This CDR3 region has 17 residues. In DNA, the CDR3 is TGTGCCAGCAGCCCACAGCTGACGGGACAGAGCTCCTACGAGCAGTACTTC. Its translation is CASSPQLTGQSSYEQYF.

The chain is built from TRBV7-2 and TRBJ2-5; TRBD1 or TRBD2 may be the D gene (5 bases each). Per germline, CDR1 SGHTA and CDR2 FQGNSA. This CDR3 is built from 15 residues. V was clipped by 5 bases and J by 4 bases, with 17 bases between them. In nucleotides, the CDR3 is TGTGCCAGCAGCCCGATCACTAGACAGTCAGAGACCCAGTACTTC. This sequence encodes CASSPITRQSETQYF.